The 26 T cell receptor beta chains below come from one sample, sequenced in a study of T cells after yellow fever vaccination. TCRdb fed the 5' RACE reads into MiXCR, producing one record per CDR3 protein. The table has hundreds of thousands of distinct CDR3 sequences, roughly 6.2% seen once; the top ten hold approximately 15%. The source material was PBMCs, sampled 5 days after the yellow fever booster vaccination. The receptor set was obtained from a man aged 25 to 40 who received the YFV17D yellow fever vaccine.

Worth noting for this clonotype: Compared with germline, one end of the junction differs, possibly owing to a read error. The gene calls are TRBV6-5 and TRBJ2-7, with a tentative D call TRBD2 (6 bases). The germline V gene has CDR1 MNHEY and CDR2 SVGAGI. The CDR3 totals 10 residues. The CDR3 region is CASTGGTRDF. The CDR3 DNA is TGTGCCAGCACGGGCGGGACCCGGGACTTC.

The V and J genes are TRBV20-1 and TRBJ2-5; 7 bases are a match to TRBD2. V lost 3 bases and J lost 5; bases outside the gene matches: 9. Germline CDR1 DFQATT, CDR2 SNEGSKA (reference sequence). CDR3 length: 14 residues. The CDR3 DNA is TGCAGTGCTAGGAACGGGAGGACCGGGGAGACCCAGTACTTC. It encodes CSARNGRTGETQYF.

This clonotype has ten or more counts. The chain joins TRBV12-3 or TRBV12-4 to TRBJ2-2; 9 bases fit TRBD1. The V and J ends lost 7 bases and 4 bases, in that order; junction bases with no gene match: 16. This CDR3 comprises 18 residues. CDR3 sequence: CASILNPYRGRFTGELFF. The CDR3 DNA sequence: TGTGCCAGCATCCTTAATCCGTACAGGGGGCGGTTCACCGGGGAGCTGTTTTTT.

This clonotype was recorded many times. V is TRBV5-1 and J is TRBJ2-7, with 10 bases identical to TRBD1. The CDR3 length is 13 residues. Germline V gene lookup returns CDR1 SGHRS and CDR2 YFSETQ. V gave up 4 bases and J gave up 6 bases; unmatched junction bases: 4. The CDR3 sequence is CASSTGTGAEQYF. Here the CDR3 DNA reads TGCGCCAGCAGCACCGGGACAGGGGCCGAGCAGTACTTC.

Comment on this clonotype: Just one base apart from a much larger clone, this may be a read error. The DNA of the CDR3 is TGCAGTGCTAGGAATCCGGGACAGGGATTGAAGCAGTACTTC. The encoded protein is CSARNPGQGLKQYF. This chain uses TRBV20-1 with TRBJ2-7; 9 bases align to TRBD1. V lost 3 bases, J lost 8 bases, and 11 bases stayed unmatched. The CDR3 is 14 residues long. CDR1 and CDR2 from the germline V gene are DFQATT and SNEGSKA (reference sequence).

This clonotype showed up just a few times. J is TRBJ2-2 and V is TRBV5-1, with D tentatively TRBD1 (5 bases). The CDR3 is 15 residues long. Per germline, CDR1 SGHRS and CDR2 YFSETQ. V shed 1 base and J shed 1 base, with 8 bases lying between them. The CDR3 sequence is CASSLSGMNTGELFF. CDR3 sequence (DNA): TGCGCCAGCAGCTTGTCAGGGATGAACACCGGGGAGCTGTTTTTT.

This clonotype was observed at least ten times. The gene calls are TRBV25-1 and TRBJ1-6; D gene ambiguous. The CDR3 consists of 12 residues. Trimming removed 4 bases at V and 7 bases at J, with 5 bases between. Per germline, CDR1 MGHDK and CDR2 SYGVNS. The CDR3 loop reads CASSAQNSPLHF. In DNA, the CDR3 is TGTGCCAGCAGTGCGCAAAATTCACCCCTCCACTTT.

This clonotype has only a few counts. An end of the junction differs from the germline gene, which may be a read error. This chain joins TRBV11-1 and TRBJ2-7; D ambiguous. The CDR3 has 11 amino acids. CDR1 is SGHAT and CDR2 is FQDESV in the germline V gene (reference sequence). CDR3 sequence: CASSSPVVRDF. CDR3 nucleotides: TGTGCCAGCAGCTCACCGGTAGTACGAGACTTC.

This clonotype was detected only a few times. V is TRBV28 and J is TRBJ2-3; D tentatively fits TRBD1 or TRBD2 (6 bases each). Germline V gene lookup returns CDR1 MDHEN and CDR2 SYDVKM. V lost 3 bases and J 5 bases, leaving 21 bases between the germline ends. There are 17 residues in the CDR3. CDR3 protein: CASSFVIGGPSGDTQYF. Here the CDR3 DNA reads TGTGCCAGCAGTTTTGTAATTGGGGGGCCAAGTGGAGATACGCAGTATTTT.

This chain uses TRBV29-1 with TRBJ2-1; 12 bases line up with TRBD2. The germline V gene has CDR1 SQVTM and CDR2 ANQGSEA. V lost 6 bases to trimming and J lost 10 bases; unmatched junction nucleotides: 16. CDR3 length equals 16 residues. The CDR3 sequence: CSVTLPTSGGSREQFF. CDR3 nucleotide sequence: TGCAGCGTGACTCTCCCGACTAGCGGGGGATCAAGGGAGCAGTTCTTC.

V usage is TRBV15 and J usage is TRBJ2-7; the D gene is possibly TRBD2 (6 bases). Germline V gives CDR1 LNHNV, CDR2 YYDKDF (reference sequence). V lost 8 bases and J 2 bases, leaving 16 bases between the germline ends. The CDR3 has 14 residues. Written as DNA, the CDR3 is TGTGCCACCGGTCGTGGAGGGGCAACCTACGAGCAGTACTTC. It codes for CATGRGGATYEQYF.

The chain recombines TRBV5-1 with TRBJ2-5; D is perhaps TRBD1 (6 bases). The germline V and J ends were trimmed by 5 bases and 3 bases, with 11 bases remaining between them. This CDR3 has 13 amino acids. Per germline, CDR1 SGHRS and CDR2 YFSETQ. CDR3 protein: CASSYDRKETQYF. The DNA for the CDR3 is TGCGCCAGCAGTTATGACAGGAAAGAGACCCAGTACTTC.

This clonotype was recorded many times. The chain joins TRBV18 to TRBJ2-1; 7 nucleotides match TRBD2. Germline lookup yields CDR1 KGHSH and CDR2 LQKENI. The ends lost 3 bases at V and 9 bases at J; junction bases unmatched: 5. The CDR3 is 13 amino acids. In DNA, the CDR3 is TGTGCCAGCTCACCGCGACTAGCTAGTGAGCAGTTCTTC. It is translated as CASSPRLASEQFF.

This chain uses TRBV20-1 with TRBJ2-2; D gene ambiguous. The V end was cut by 0 bases, the J end by 0 bases, with 11 bases between. Germline values: CDR1 DFQATT, CDR2 SNEGSKA (reference sequence). This CDR3 region has 16 residues. CDR3 region: CSARDPGSPNTGELFF. CDR3 sequence (DNA): TGCAGTGCTAGAGACCCAGGTTCCCCGAACACCGGGGAGCTGTTTTTT.

Ten or more counts support this clonotype. The chain uses TRBV5-1 and TRBJ2-1; 10 bases agree with TRBD2. The V segment lost 2 bases and the J segment 4 bases; nucleotides outside the gene matches: 9. This CDR3 has 17 residues. Germline V gene data show CDR1 as SGHRS and CDR2 as YFSETQ. Here the CDR3 DNA reads TGCGCCAGCAGCTTTGGCCTACTAGCGGGACTATACAATGAGCAGTTCTTC. This codes for CASSFGLLAGLYNEQFF.

This clonotype occurred a few times. The chain carries TRBV20-1 and TRBJ2-3; 7 bases line up with TRBD2. The CDR3 has 14 residues. Looked up from germline, CDR1 is DFQATT and CDR2 is SNEGSKA (reference sequence). The trim removed 5 bases at V and 0 bases at J, leaving 5 bases unmatched. CDR3 protein: CSAGEGPSTDTQYF. Here the CDR3 DNA reads TGCAGTGCTGGGGAGGGACCGAGCACAGATACGCAGTATTTT.

Ten or more counts support this clonotype. V usage is TRBV7-2 and J usage is TRBJ2-1; D may be TRBD2 (6 bases). V lost 5 bases, J lost 2 bases, and 16 bases lay in between. The CDR3 spans 16 residues. CDR1 and CDR2 from the germline V gene are SGHTA and FQGNSA. This CDR3 reads CASSTRGSGAYNEQFF. The CDR3 DNA reads TGTGCCAGCAGCACCCGGGGTAGCGGAGCCTACAATGAGCAGTTCTTC.

This clonotype was found a few times. The CDR3 bases are TGTGCCAGCAGCCCGGACAGGTCTGGTGGGGCCAACGTCCTGACTTTC. Translation gives CASSPDRSGGANVLTF. V and J are TRBV7-2 and TRBJ2-6, with 7 bases that match TRBD1. Unmatched junction bases numbered 7, after V lost 5 bases and J lost 3 bases. The CDR3 runs to 16 residues. The V gene's germline CDR1 is SGHTA and CDR2 FQGNSA.

This clonotype came up a few times. Written as DNA, the CDR3 is TGTGCCAGCAGCTTAGCCAGCGGGCTAGCGGGAGTCGCCGAGCAGTACTTC. Amino acids: CASSLASGLAGVAEQYF. The rearrangement links TRBV7-6 to TRBJ2-7; 10 bases match TRBD2. Germline values: CDR1 SGHVS, CDR2 FNYEAQ. Trimming cost V 0 bases and J 6 bases; bases outside gene matches: 11. This CDR3 region has 17 residues.

The chain combines TRBV20-1 with TRBJ2-1; TRBD1 agrees at 8 bases. CDR3 length: 18 residues. Germline CDR1 is DFQATT and CDR2 is SNEGSKA (reference sequence). J gave up 0 bases and V 2 bases, and 12 bases lay outside the gene matches. CDR3 loop: CSARRPGQEASSYNEQFF. As DNA, the CDR3 is TGCAGTGCTAGAAGGCCGGGACAGGAGGCGAGCTCCTACAATGAGCAGTTCTTC.

A few counts support this clonotype. The CDR3 nucleotides read TGTGCCAGCAGCTTAGAACCTAGCGGCAGAAGTGAGCAGTTCTTC. Translating gives CASSLEPSGRSEQFF. This chain links TRBV11-2 with TRBJ2-1; 7 nucleotides match TRBD2. There are 15 residues in the CDR3. V was clipped by 0 bases and J by 9 bases; unmatched bases: 8. CDR1 and CDR2 from the germline V gene are SGHAT and FQNNGV.

V gene TRBV6-2 or TRBV6-3 combines with J gene TRBJ2-1; 13 bases fit TRBD2. The CDR3 is 17 residues long. The germline gives CDR1 MNHEY, CDR2 SVGEGT. V lost 6 bases to trimming and J lost 4 bases; unmatched junction nucleotides: 9. In DNA form, the CDR3 reads TGTGCCAGCAGCCTGGGGACTAGCGGGATATCGTACAATGAGCAGTTCTTC. It is translated as CASSLGTSGISYNEQFF.

This clonotype was detected a few times. The chain employs TRBV5-5 and TRBJ1-2, with 8 bases matching TRBD1. Germline CDR1 is SGHKS and CDR2 is YYEKEE (reference sequence). V was clipped by 0 bases and J by 0 bases; unmatched bases: 7. CDR3 length equals 17 residues. The CDR3 sequence is CASSLAVSTGANYGYTF. The CDR3 DNA sequence: TGTGCCAGCAGCTTGGCCGTATCGACAGGGGCTAACTATGGCTACACCTTC.

The CDR3 sequence is CASSPPGLAGVSAYNEQFF. The CDR3 coding sequence is TGTGCCAGCAGCCCGCCGGGACTAGCGGGAGTTTCGGCTTACAATGAGCAGTTCTTC. The genes are TRBV14 and TRBJ2-1; 14 bases agree with TRBD2. With V trimmed by 4 bases and J by 4 bases, 12 bases remained unmatched. The CDR3 has 19 residues. Germline CDR1 and CDR2: SGHDN and FVKESK.

This clonotype was seen a handful of times. The rearrangement joins TRBV4-3 to TRBJ2-1, with 8 bases aligning to TRBD2. Germline V gene data show CDR1 as LGHNA and CDR2 as YSLEER. V lost 3 bases to trimming and J lost 1 base; unmatched junction nucleotides: 5. The CDR3 covers 16 residues. The chain's CDR3 is CASSHSGRGSYNEQFF. In nucleotides, the CDR3 is TGCGCCAGCAGCCACTCCGGGAGGGGGTCCTACAATGAGCAGTTCTTC.

This clonotype was recorded many times. This rearrangement joins TRBV7-2 to TRBJ2-5; D gene ambiguous. This CDR3 spans 14 amino acids. Germline lookup yields CDR1 SGHTA and CDR2 FQGNSA. V was clipped by 5 bases and J by 7 bases, with 17 bases between them. This CDR3 is CASSIPLSSATQYF. The CDR3 DNA follows: TGTGCCAGCAGCATCCCTCTCTCTAGTGCGACCCAGTACTTC.